One and the same sample provided the 29 T cell receptor beta chains below, sequenced in a study of CD8+ T cells in alopecia areata. RNA, once extracted, was reverse transcribed into cDNA for use as the sequencing template. Only in-frame clones appear in the TCRdb table, and some are missing; sequencing was by immunoSEQ multiplex PCR. The table shows 270,000 or so clones, with 58% occurring only once. Treatment denoted: oral pan-JAK inhibitor, 5-10 mg twice daily. Material: CD4+ T cells sorted from blood, obtained at week 24, from a patient treated with tofacitinib. The receptors come from a human donor with alopecia areata.

This clone has a handful of counts. The CDR3 DNA is TGTGCCAGCAGCTTGACAGGGGGCACTGAAGCTTTCTTT. It codes for CASSLTGGTEAFF. V is TRBV5-6 and J is TRBJ1-1, with 8 bases identical to TRBD1. CDR1 and CDR2 (germline): SGHDT, YYEEEE. J lost 4 bases, V lost 1 base, and 0 bases had no gene match. There are 13 residues in the CDR3.

The V call is TRBV5-1, the J call TRBJ2-1; 8 bases map to TRBD1. Per germline, CDR1 SGHRS and CDR2 YFSETQ. With 0 bases clipped from V and 5 bases from J, the junction kept 4 bases outside the gene matches. CDR3 length equals 15 residues. The CDR3 sequence: CASSLGQGKHNEQFF. CDR3 in DNA: TGCGCCAGCAGCTTGGGACAGGGGAAGCACAATGAGCAGTTCTTC.

This clone was counted a few times. This sequence joins TRBV6-5 and TRBJ2-2; D is perhaps TRBD2 (5 bases). The germline V gene encodes CDR1 MNHEY and CDR2 SVGAGI. Trimming cost V 8 bases and J 6 bases, with 7 bases left between them. There are 11 residues in the CDR3. The CDR3 loop is CASAGAGELFF. The CDR3 DNA sequence: TGTGCCAGCGCGGGCGCCGGGGAGCTGTTTTTT.

J is TRBJ1-5 and V is TRBV18; D gene uncertain. V lost 3 bases and J lost 2, with 23 bases in between. Per germline, CDR1 KGHSH and CDR2 LQKENI. The CDR3 contains 19 residues. The CDR3 region has the DNA TGTGCCAGCTCACCCAAGACGGGCGCGGTCCGTAAAGGCAATCAGCCCCAGCATTTT. Protein sequence: CASSPKTGAVRKGNQPQHF.

V is TRBV6-5 and J is TRBJ2-5, with D maybe TRBD1 (5 bases). Germline V gene lookup returns CDR1 MNHEY and CDR2 SVGAGI. The CDR3 consists of 14 residues. The V and J ends lost 5 bases and 0 bases respectively, with 10 bases between them. The CDR3 DNA is TGTGCCAGCAGTGCCGCAGGGTACCAAGAGACCCAGTACTTC. It encodes CASSAAGYQETQYF.

In this sample, this clone turned up once. This sequence joins TRBV29-1 and TRBJ1-4, with D tentatively TRBD1 (5 bases). CDR1 is SQVTM and CDR2 is ANQGSEA in the germline V gene. V was trimmed by 7 bases and J by 8 bases, leaving 17 bases between them. This CDR3 has 13 residues. CDR3 sequence: CSAARGRDEKLFF. CDR3 bases: TGCAGCGCCGCTCGGGGGAGGGACGAAAAACTGTTTTTT. Looking up the rest from reference TRBV29-1 and TRBJ1-4 gives the full variable domain: SAVISQKPSRDICQRGTSLTIQCQVDSQVTMMFWYRQQPGQSLTLIATANQGSEATYESGFVIDKFPISRPNLTFSTLTVSNMSPEDSSIYLCSAARGRDEKLFFGSGTQLSVL.

This clone was counted a single time. The sample has other DNA sequences that encode this CDR3 too. The genes are TRBV29-1 and TRBJ1-1; no definite D call. CDR3 length: 11 residues. Germline V CDR1 and CDR2: SQVTM, ANQGSEA. Deletions cut 6 bases from V and 0 bases from J, with 5 bases between. The CDR3 loop reads CSVAMNTEAFF. In DNA, the CDR3 is TGCAGCGTGGCAATGAACACTGAAGCTTTCTTT.

The chain uses TRBV7-9 and TRBJ1-4, with D tentatively TRBD1 (6 bases). CDR1 and CDR2 from the germline V gene are SEHNR and FQNEAQ (reference sequence). V shed 5 bases and J shed 8 bases, with 9 bases lying between them. There are 12 residues in the CDR3. The CDR3 DNA sequence: TGTGCCAGCAGCCGTACAGGGGAAAAACTGTTTTTT. It encodes CASSRTGEKLFF.

This clone appeared a few times. V gene TRBV5-1 combines with J gene TRBJ2-2; the D gene is possibly TRBD1 (5 bases). Germline values: CDR1 SGHRS, CDR2 YFSETQ. Trimming stripped 0 bases from V and 6 bases from J, with 12 bases between. The CDR3 contains 15 residues. The CDR3 here is CASSLERGWAGELFF. In DNA, the CDR3 is TGCGCCAGCAGCTTGGAAAGGGGATGGGCCGGGGAGCTGTTTTTT.

The chain combines TRBV2 with TRBJ2-7; D may be TRBD1 or TRBD2 (5 bases each). This CDR3 has 11 residues. V was cut by 11 bases and J by 8 bases, with 16 bases left in between. CDR1 and CDR2 from the germline V gene are SNHLY and FYNNEI. DNA for the CDR3: TGTGCCGGGGACCGGGGTCCTAAGCAGTACTTC. Translating it yields CAGDRGPKQYF.

This chain joins TRBV30 and TRBJ2-7; no definite D call. CDR1 and CDR2 (germline): GTSNPN, SVGIG (reference sequence). The V and J ends lost 1 base and 3 bases respectively, with 7 bases between them. This CDR3 has 12 residues. CDR3 nucleotide sequence: TGTGCCTGGAGTGAGGTTTACTACGAGCAGTACTTC. Residues: CAWSEVYYEQYF.

The chain uses TRBV6-5 and TRBJ1-2, with D unresolved. Germline V lookup: CDR1 MNHEY, CDR2 SVGAGI. V gave up 7 bases and J gave up 2 bases, with 8 bases separating them. The CDR3 totals 12 residues. CDR3 sequence: CASTDPNYGYTF. As DNA, the CDR3 is TGTGCCAGCACCGATCCGAACTATGGCTACACCTTC.

The J gene is TRBJ1-1, the V gene TRBV11-2, with TRBD1 matching 8 bases. With 5 bases clipped from V and 7 bases from J, the junction kept 9 bases outside the gene matches. The V gene's germline CDR1 is SGHAT and CDR2 FQNNGV. The CDR3 loop spans 14 amino acids. Here the CDR3 DNA reads TGTGCCAGCAGCCAGCCGGCAACAGGGGGTGAAGCTTTCTTT. This codes for CASSQPATGGEAFF.

This clone came up a few times. The genes are TRBV30 and TRBJ2-3; no clear D gene. The V gene lost 5 bases and the J gene lost 8 bases, with 14 bases spanning the gap. The germline V gene has CDR1 GTSNPN and CDR2 SVGIG (reference sequence). The CDR3 covers 12 residues. The CDR3 region is CAWSLSGGTQYF. Written as DNA, the CDR3 is TGTGCCTGGTCGCTTTCCGGTGGTACGCAGTATTTT.

This chain links TRBV10-3 with TRBJ2-6; D uncertain. This CDR3 is built from 14 residues. Germline CDR1 and CDR2: ENHRY and SYGVKD. The V end lost 8 bases, the J end lost 0 bases, and 8 bases lay between the germline ends. The CDR3 loop reads CAIAESSGANVLTF. CDR3 DNA: TGTGCCATCGCAGAATCCTCTGGGGCCAACGTCCTGACTTTC.

This chain joins TRBV29-1 and TRBJ2-7; D is unclear. CDR1 is SQVTM, CDR2 ANQGSEA, per germline. CDR3 length: 13 amino acids. V lost 5 bases to trimming and J lost 3 bases, with 14 bases between them. The CDR3 nucleotides read TGCAGCGTTAAAGGGTCTCGGAGCTACGAGCAGTACTTC. The encoded protein is CSVKGSRSYEQYF.

This clone has only a few counts. The chain employs TRBV30 and TRBJ1-5; D is possibly TRBD1 (5 bases). Germline CDR1 is GTSNPN and CDR2 is SVGIG (reference sequence). The CDR3 is 15 amino acids. Trimming stripped 2 bases from V and 3 bases from J, with 14 bases between. This CDR3 is CAWSQATGYNQPQHF. DNA of the CDR3: TGTGCCTGGAGTCAGGCAACAGGATACAATCAGCCCCAGCATTTT.

Written as DNA, the CDR3 is TGTGCCAGCAGCATATACTACGAGCAGTACTTC. Translating it yields CASSIYYEQYF. The chain couples TRBV5-6 to TRBJ2-7; D is unresolved. The V gene's germline CDR1 is SGHDT and CDR2 YYEEEE. The germline V and J ends were trimmed by 4 bases and 3 bases, with 5 bases remaining between them. The CDR3 length is 11 residues.

This clone has a handful of counts. Other DNA sequences in the same sample also yield this CDR3. DNA for the CDR3: TGCGCCAGCAGCTTGGGCGACAGGGGCTACGAGCAGTACTTC. This translates into CASSLGDRGYEQYF. The chain has TRBV5-1 and TRBJ2-7; 8 bases map to TRBD1. V gave up 0 bases and J gave up 3 bases; unmatched junction bases: 2. This CDR3 has 14 residues. The germline CDR1 and CDR2 sequences are SGHRS and YFSETQ.

Only a few counts were recorded for this clone. The chain links TRBV5-1 to TRBJ1-4, with D possibly matching TRBD1 (5 bases). Trimming stripped 2 bases from V and 5 bases from J, with 10 bases between. CDR1 and CDR2 (germline): SGHRS, YFSETQ. The CDR3 totals 14 residues. For the CDR3, the DNA is TGCGCCAGCAGCTTAAACAGGAGAAATGAAAAACTGTTTTTT. Amino acids: CASSLNRRNEKLFF.

The chain uses TRBV5-4 and TRBJ1-1; D gene unclear. Trimming took off 1 base at V and 1 base at J, with 8 bases between the two ends. The CDR3 is 14 amino acids. CDR1 is SGHNT, CDR2 YYREEE, per germline (reference sequence). The CDR3 sequence is CASSLNYRNTEAFF. The CDR3 DNA reads TGTGCCAGCAGCTTGAATTACAGGAACACTGAAGCTTTCTTT.

V usage is TRBV7-9 and J usage is TRBJ1-1, with TRBD1 matching over 8 bases. Germline loops: CDR1 SEHNR, CDR2 FQNEAQ (reference sequence). The trim removed 1 base at V and 6 bases at J, leaving 4 bases unmatched. This CDR3 has 14 amino acids. The CDR3 DNA follows: TGTGCCAGCAGCTTAGGGACAGGGTTACCTGAAGCTTTCTTT. It encodes CASSLGTGLPEAFF.

The chain links TRBV5-1 to TRBJ2-5, with D possibly matching TRBD2 (5 bases). There are 13 residues in the CDR3. Germline CDR1 and CDR2: SGHRS and YFSETQ. The V gene lost 0 bases and the J gene lost 9 bases, with 12 bases spanning the gap. The chain's CDR3 is CASSLGRTGPQYF. The CDR3 DNA follows: TGCGCCAGCAGCTTGGGACGGACTGGCCCCCAGTACTTC.

The chain's CDR3 is CASSQVTGETQYF. The CDR3, as DNA: TGCGCCAGCAGCCAAGTCACAGGGGAGACCCAGTACTTC. This chain joins TRBV4-3 and TRBJ2-5; TRBD1 might be the D (6 bases). The CDR3 has 13 residues. Trimming removed 1 base at V and 5 bases at J, with 8 bases between. Germline lookup yields CDR1 LGHNA and CDR2 YSLEER.

V is TRBV7-2 and J is TRBJ1-2; D gene uncertain. The CDR3 spans 13 residues. Trimming shortened V by 4 bases and J by 5 bases, and 11 bases separated the two germline ends. Germline V gene lookup returns CDR1 SGHTA and CDR2 FQGNSA. The CDR3 sequence: CASSSPVPYGYTF. The CDR3 DNA sequence: TGTGCCAGCAGCTCACCCGTCCCGTATGGCTACACCTTC.

The chain employs TRBV6-5 and TRBJ2-1; possible D gene TRBD1, 6 bases. CDR1 MNHEY and CDR2 SVGAGI come from the germline V gene. Trimming shortened V by 0 bases and J by 0 bases, and 9 bases separated the two germline ends. The CDR3 consists of 16 residues. CDR3 in DNA: TGTGCCAGCAGTTACTCGAAAGGGGGCTCCTACAATGAGCAGTTCTTC. Translation: CASSYSKGGSYNEQFF.

V gene TRBV29-1 combines with J gene TRBJ2-1; 13 nucleotides match TRBD2. V dropped 8 bases and J dropped 4; count of bases not matched to a gene: 11. CDR3 length equals 16 residues. Germline V gives CDR1 SQVTM, CDR2 ANQGSEA. CDR3 amino acids: CSPTKLLAGGYNEQFF. Written as DNA, the CDR3 is TGCAGCCCGACGAAGCTACTAGCGGGGGGGTACAATGAGCAGTTCTTC.

The chain carries TRBV4-3 and TRBJ2-1; TRBD2 aligns across 8 bases. This CDR3 comprises 15 residues. Germline trimming cut 5 bases from V and 1 base from J; bases unmatched to any gene: 4. In germline, CDR1 is LGHNA, CDR2 YSLEER. The CDR3 DNA follows: TGCGCCAGCAGCAGCGGGGGCCCATCCTACAATGAGCAGTTCTTC. Translation gives CASSSGGPSYNEQFF.

The CDR3, as DNA: TGCAGTGCATGGGGCACAGATACGCAGTATTTT. Amino acids: CSAWGTDTQYF. The V call is TRBV20-1, the J call TRBJ2-3; D not resolved. The V end lost 6 bases, the J end lost 1 base, and 5 bases lay between the germline ends. CDR1 is DFQATT and CDR2 is SNEGSKA in the germline V gene (reference sequence). This CDR3 is 11 amino acids long.